What follows describes a single T cell receptor (beta chain). This record belongs to a study of radiotherapy plus CTLA-4 blockade in lung cancer. Germline-derived CDR1 and CDR2 are MDHEN and SYDVKM. Deletions cut 7 bases from V and 2 bases from J, with 14 bases between. CDR3 length: 15 residues. Sequenced by immunoSEQ multiplex PCR; TCRdb stores in-frame clones only, minus some. The profile covers approximately 19,000 clones, with more than 70% appearing a single time and 20% to 25% taken by the ten largest. The source is a human donor with non-small cell lung cancer whose response to radiotherapy plus ipilimumab could not be evaluated. The input for sequencing was peripheral blood, taken from a patient treated with radiotherapy plus ipilimumab. The chain uses TRBV28 and TRBJ2-2; perhaps TRBD1 as D (6 bases). DNA of the CDR3: TGTGCCAGCACCACCGTACAGGGAAACACCGGGGAGCTGTTTTTT. Translation gives CASTTVQGNTGELFF.